This record covers a single TCR beta chain. Its specific antigen is unknown. Base qualities are missing; no much larger clone stands one base away. CDR1 and CDR2 (LNHDA, SQIVND) derive from the germline V gene (reference sequence). From V the trimming removes 4 bases and from J it removes 7 bases, while the gene matches leave 7 bases of the junction unaccounted for. The CDR3 sequence holds 15 residues, the cysteine and phenylalanine included. This entry keeps only the CDR3 DNA: 45 bases, framed from base 1. This specimen belongs to a study of cytomegalovirus exposure and HLA in healthy donors (dated by TCRdb to 2016 to 2017). The study in broad terms: An earlier analysis of 587 of the donors reported about 260 Gb of sequence data and 95 million to 120 million unique TCR beta sequences obtained from about 179 million T cells. Roughly 310 gigabases of sequencing data and 70 million to 100 million unique TCR sequences were included in an early release covering around 650 HLA-typed donors. The genetic ancestry cluster associated with self-reported Caucasian donors included 81% of the approximately 410 genotyped donors. The study aimed to test whether signatures of past pathogen exposure could be identified by cataloging public T cell receptors. Using immunosequencing, the study profiled T cell repertoires from around 670 subjects and related those repertoires to cytomegalovirus serostatus. In addition to the first cohort of several hundred subjects, a separate validation cohort of 120 different subjects was used. To predict cytomegalovirus infection status, the study combined high-throughput TCR immunosequencing, statistical association of individual TCRs with disease status, and machine learning. In a later analysis, previously published TCR beta repertoires from 550 to 750 donors were re-analyzed and high-resolution HLA genotyping was added so that TCR occurrence patterns could be studied. The later analysis used no new phenotypic data to find candidate immune exposures, relying instead on TCR beta sequences and their occurrence across donors. In an earlier analysis of 500 to 650 of the donors, high-throughput TCR beta sequencing was used to judge whether each TCR beta V gene segment behaved as functional or pseudogenic. Donor age, sex, ethnicity and CMV serostatus were collected together with the repertoire data. A later genetic analysis used genome-wide SNP genotypes for about 65% of the 666 donors, treating that subset as a discovery cohort. All discovery cohort repertoires had been generated using a single sequencing platform. Both class I and class II loci were covered by HLA typing, at four-digit resolution. Typing coverage varied by locus: roughly 629-640 donors for A, B, C, DRB1 and DQB1; more than 500 for DQA1; around 610 for DPA1; under 490 for DPB1. A handful of DR-DQ haplotypes were treated as single units for association and clustering because of strong linkage in the cohort. Among some 410 genotyped donors of the cohort, an average of approximately 230,000 unique TCR beta nucleotide sequences were sequenced per donor, roughly a sixth of them non-productive.

In total, over 600 healthy bone marrow donors made up the cohort. At the time of sampling, all cohort members were nominally healthy, though unrecorded immune exposures were likely present. The donor tested CMV seropositive, placing the donor among the approximately 310 seropositive members of the cohort. Each donor provided a peripheral blood sample, and peripheral blood mononuclear cells were used for TCR beta sequencing. Genomic DNA extraction from the blood cell samples was performed with the Qiagen DNeasy Blood Extraction Kit. The library was produced with the immunoSEQ multiplex PCR assay. For the multiplex PCR, a mixture combining 60 forward primers for TCR Vbeta segments and 13 reverse primers for TCR Jbeta segments was used. Amplification of the CDR3 region of rearranged TCR beta genes was performed with a multiplex PCR assay on genomic DNA. The Illumina HiSeq System was used to sequence the amplified TCR beta libraries as 87-base-pair reads. In the paper's pipeline: A later analysis tallied 75 million to 85 million unique TCR beta chains across the 666 repertoires, and approximately 11 million of those chains were shared by two or more donors. Raw reads were error-corrected and collapsed into unique sequences with a nearest-neighbor algorithm that merged closely related sequences to remove PCR and sequencing errors. To assign V, D and J gene segments, CDR3 sequences were aligned to IMGT reference sequences. For a sequence to be retained, a match of at least six nucleotides was required to both a V gene segment and a J gene segment. Rearrangements were classified as productive when the CDR3 lacked stop codons and remained in frame with V and J, and all other rearrangements were classified as non-productive. Following IMGT convention, CDR3 was defined as the stretch from the second conserved V-encoded cysteine up to the conserved J-encoded phenylalanine. Sequences without an unambiguous match to a single V gene segment were excluded from the earlier analysis of several hundred of the donors. An earlier analysis of fewer than 650 of the donors classified V segments as functional when productive rearrangements were above 56.7% and as segregating when the standard deviation between donors was above 5%. A statistical classification framework was developed to diagnose cytomegalovirus status using the catalog of TCR beta chain sequences. V and J gene assignment, in a later analysis, came from comparing TCR nucleotide sequences with IMGT/GENE-DB human TR gene sequences. Using the TCRdist pipeline, a later analysis assigned CDR3 sequences along with most-parsimonious VDJ recombination scenarios. A later analysis defined each TCR beta chain by its CDR3 amino acid sequence plus V-gene family, and excluded reads lacking a unique V-gene family. A later analysis removed 592 highly shared, low-generation-probability nucleotide sequences to deal with suspected cross-contamination and a sequencing artifact. In a later analysis, a clonal expansion index for each public chain was calculated from normalized within-repertoire ranks of inferred template counts. Generation probabilities in a later analysis came from a VDJ recombination model fitted to out-of-frame rearrangements, and those results were checked against IGoR. In a later analysis, TCR-TCR, TCR-HLA and TCR-CMV co-occurrence was scored with hypergeometric tests, and a repertoire-size bias correction was applied to TCR pairs. To estimate false discovery rates, a later analysis permuted the HLA or CMV assignments 20 times. In a later analysis, co-occurring TCRs were grouped with DBSCAN, and TCRdist sequence similarity was added when clustering was performed within HLA-allele-positive subsets. Repertoires with fewer than 30,000 or more than 120,000 public chains were left out of co-occurrence clustering, as were about five repertoires with anomalous nucleotide sharing. The table comes from immuneACCESS by way of TCRdb, which keeps in-frame sequences with V and J called. Part of the clones is missing from these tables; in studies checked, under half for an unresolved V gene and the rest for unknown reasons. V, J and clone size are those of that table, while D and trimming were read from the DNA. Here the sample has over 150,000 clones; approximately 84% occur a single time. The top ten clones comprise 3.1% of the sample.

Paper-wide results and their limitations: A further reported finding was that TCR beta sequences accurately predicted the HLA-A and HLA-B alleles for most subjects in the first cohort. Because counts were too low, about 18 rarely observed V segments, including chromosome 9 orphons, were left out of the earlier analysis of some 640 of the donors. Immune exposure information for the cohort was limited to CMV serostatus. While some public TCRs were present in many individuals, most TCR sequences turned up only very rarely across donors. In a later analysis, the rate of TCR association differed among HLA loci, with DRB1 alleles having the most associated TCRs and HLA-C alleles having the fewest. A few of the identified cytomegalovirus-associated TCR beta chains were confirmed in vitro to be specific for cytomegalovirus antigens. In a later analysis, HLA-associated TCR beta chains were found to be more clonally expanded and to have lower generation probabilities than equally common non-associated chains. Some IMGT-functional V segments, including TRBV6-2 and TRBV6-3, could not be distinguished by the 87-base-pair reads and were therefore excluded. A later genetic analysis associated a missense DCLRE1C variant with V-gene and J-gene trimming of TCR beta chains, and an independent cohort replicated the association. In a later analysis, most CMV-associated TCR beta chains were found to appear HLA-restricted, with HLA associations seemingly driven largely by CMV exposure. According to a later analysis, parvovirus B19, influenza, CMV and Epstein-Barr virus appeared linked to several top co-occurrence clusters. Strong co-occurrence of HLA alleles, especially DR and DQ, made assigning TCR associations to individual alleles difficult. Presence/absence analyses assumed roughly uniform sequencing depth across donors, an assumption that may not hold. At a false discovery rate of 0.05, a later analysis linked about 17,000 TCR beta sequences to specific HLA alleles. The sequencing pipeline was judged likely to have produced a cluster of highly shared sequence variants as a technical artifact. It was suggested by the authors that the approach could potentially be generalized to other disease states and immunological phenotypes. The study gave a list of 150 to 200 TCR beta chains associated with cytomegalovirus. HLA typing was unavailable for some donors at each locus, so association tests used only the typed subset. A later genetic analysis reported fewer N-insertions in productive TCRs among donors in an Asian-associated ancestry cluster than the roughly 700-donor mean. Linkage disequilibrium might explain the correlated functional status among segregating V segments, but an unknown experimental factor could not be ruled out. Cytomegalovirus status was reported to be diagnosed by the classifier with high specificity and sensitivity in both the original and validation cohorts. Only TCR beta chains were sequenced in this cohort, and the absence of alpha or paired-chain data limited detectable features. An earlier analysis of roughly 570 of the donors showed that most TCR beta V segments appeared in productive rearrangements either about 87% or about 30% of the time, which broadly matched IMGT annotations.

The chain links TRBV19 with TRBJ2-1; TRBD2 agrees with 10 junctional bases. The source is a woman aged 45-65 years in good health and CMV-seropositive. Sequences were obtained from PBMCs. The sequenced DNA is TGTGCCAGTAGTACCGGACTAGCGGATGGGAATGAGCAGTTCTTC. Its translation is CASSTGLADGNEQFF. The entire variable domain, with the stretches around the CDR3 drawn from the reference TRBV19 and TRBJ2-1 proteins, is DGGITQSPKYLFRKEGQNVTLSCEQNLNHDAMYWYRQDPGQGLRLIYYSQIVNDFQKGDIAEGYSVSREKKESFPLTVTSAQKNPTAFYLCASSTGLADGNEQFFGPGTRLTVL.